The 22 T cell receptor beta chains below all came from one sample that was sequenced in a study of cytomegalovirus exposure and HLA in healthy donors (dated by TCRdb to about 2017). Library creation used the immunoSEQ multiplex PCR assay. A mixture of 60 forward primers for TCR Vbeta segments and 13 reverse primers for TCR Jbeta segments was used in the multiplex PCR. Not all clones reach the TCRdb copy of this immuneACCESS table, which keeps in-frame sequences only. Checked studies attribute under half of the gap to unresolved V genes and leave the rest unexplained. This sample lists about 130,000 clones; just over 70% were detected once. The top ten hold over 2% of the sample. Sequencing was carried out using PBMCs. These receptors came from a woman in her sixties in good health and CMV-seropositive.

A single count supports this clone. CDR3 nucleotides: TGCGCCAGCAGCACTGGACAGGAGACAAGGGGGGCCAACGTCCTGACTTTC. Translated: CASSTGQETRGANVLTF. The genes are TRBV5-1 and TRBJ2-6; 7 bases map to TRBD1. V shed 4 bases, J shed 4 bases, and the junction held 11 bases outside the gene matches. The CDR3 spans 17 residues. Looked up from germline, CDR1 is SGHRS and CDR2 is YFSETQ.

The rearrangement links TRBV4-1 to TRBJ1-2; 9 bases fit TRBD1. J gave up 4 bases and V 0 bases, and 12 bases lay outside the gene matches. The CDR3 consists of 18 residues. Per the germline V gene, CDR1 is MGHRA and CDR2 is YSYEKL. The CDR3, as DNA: TGCGCCAGCAGCCAAGATCGAGGACAGGGGTCGTTCTTCTATGGCTACACCTTC. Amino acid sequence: CASSQDRGQGSFFYGYTF.

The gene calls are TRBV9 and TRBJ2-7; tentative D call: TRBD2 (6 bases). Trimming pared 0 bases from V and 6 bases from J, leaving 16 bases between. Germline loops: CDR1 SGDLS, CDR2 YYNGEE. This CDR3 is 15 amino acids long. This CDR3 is CASSVGGGGWAEQYF. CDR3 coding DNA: TGTGCCAGCAGCGTAGGTGGGGGAGGATGGGCCGAGCAGTACTTC.

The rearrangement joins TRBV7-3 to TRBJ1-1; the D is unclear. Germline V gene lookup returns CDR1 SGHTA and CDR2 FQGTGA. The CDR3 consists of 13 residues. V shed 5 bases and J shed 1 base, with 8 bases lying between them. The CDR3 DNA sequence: TGTGCCAGCAGCGCTGACACGAACACTGAAGCTTTCTTT. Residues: CASSADTNTEAFF.

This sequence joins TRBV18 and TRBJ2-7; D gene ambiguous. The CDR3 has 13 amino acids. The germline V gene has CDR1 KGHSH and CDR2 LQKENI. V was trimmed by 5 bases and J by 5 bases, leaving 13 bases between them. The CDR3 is CASSLGRMDEQYF. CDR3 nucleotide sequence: TGTGCCAGCTCATTGGGCCGGATGGACGAGCAGTACTTC.

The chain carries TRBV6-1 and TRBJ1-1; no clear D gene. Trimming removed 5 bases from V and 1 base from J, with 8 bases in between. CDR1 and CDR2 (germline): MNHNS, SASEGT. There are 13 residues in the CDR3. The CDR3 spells CASSIRENTEAFF. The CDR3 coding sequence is TGTGCCAGCAGTATCCGAGAGAACACTGAAGCTTTCTTT.

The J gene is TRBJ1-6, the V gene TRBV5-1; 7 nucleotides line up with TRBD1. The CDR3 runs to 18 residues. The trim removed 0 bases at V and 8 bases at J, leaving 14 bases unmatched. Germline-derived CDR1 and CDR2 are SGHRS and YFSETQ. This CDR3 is CASSLAFVRTGSDSPLHF. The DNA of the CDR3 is TGCGCCAGCAGCTTGGCTTTTGTTCGGACAGGTAGTGATTCACCCCTCCACTTT. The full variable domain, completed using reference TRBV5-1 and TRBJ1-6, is KAGVTQTPRYLIKTRGQQVTLSCSPISGHRSVSWYQQTPGQGLQFLFEYFSETQRNKGNFPGRFSGRQFSNSRSEMNVSTLELGDSALYLCASSLAFVRTGSDSPLHFGNGTRLTVT.

DNA of the CDR3: TGTGCCAGCAGCGTAGGCGAGACTAGCGGTTTCTACGAGCAGTACTTC. It translates to CASSVGETSGFYEQYF. The chain links TRBV9 to TRBJ2-7; 9 bases map to TRBD2. Germline loops: CDR1 SGDLS, CDR2 YYNGEE. V dropped 0 bases and J dropped 3; count of bases not matched to a gene: 7. The CDR3 spans 16 residues.

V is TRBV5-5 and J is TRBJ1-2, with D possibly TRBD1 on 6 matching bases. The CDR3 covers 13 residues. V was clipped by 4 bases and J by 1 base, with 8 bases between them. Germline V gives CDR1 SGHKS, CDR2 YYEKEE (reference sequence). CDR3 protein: CASSPDSNYGYTF. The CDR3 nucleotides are TGTGCCAGCAGCCCGGACAGTAACTATGGCTACACCTTC.

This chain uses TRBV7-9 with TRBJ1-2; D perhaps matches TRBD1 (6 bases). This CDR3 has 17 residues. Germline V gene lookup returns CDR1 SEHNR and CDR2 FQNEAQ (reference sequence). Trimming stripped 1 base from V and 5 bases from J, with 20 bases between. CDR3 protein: CASSLGGPGRRGYGYTF. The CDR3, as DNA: TGTGCCAGCAGCTTAGGGGGGCCAGGGAGAAGAGGATATGGCTACACCTTC.

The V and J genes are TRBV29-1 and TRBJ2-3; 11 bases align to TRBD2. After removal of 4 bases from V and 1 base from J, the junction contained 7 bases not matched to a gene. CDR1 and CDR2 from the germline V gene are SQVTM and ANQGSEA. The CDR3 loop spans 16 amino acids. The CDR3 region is CSVGNILAGGTDTQYF. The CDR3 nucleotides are TGCAGCGTTGGGAACATACTAGCGGGGGGCACAGATACGCAGTATTTT.

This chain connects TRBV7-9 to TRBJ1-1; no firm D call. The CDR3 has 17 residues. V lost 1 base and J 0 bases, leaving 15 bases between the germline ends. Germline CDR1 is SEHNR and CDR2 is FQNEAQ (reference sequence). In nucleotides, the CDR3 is TGTGCCAGCAGCTTAGGTGGAGGCGGCAGACTGAACACTGAAGCTTTCTTT. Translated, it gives CASSLGGGGRLNTEAFF.

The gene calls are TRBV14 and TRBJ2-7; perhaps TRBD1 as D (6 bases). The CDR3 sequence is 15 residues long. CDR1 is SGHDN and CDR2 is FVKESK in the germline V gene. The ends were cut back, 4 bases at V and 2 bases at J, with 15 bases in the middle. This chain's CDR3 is CASSLALDSPYEQYF. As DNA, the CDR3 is TGTGCCAGCAGCCTAGCCCTGGACAGCCCCTACGAGCAGTACTTC.

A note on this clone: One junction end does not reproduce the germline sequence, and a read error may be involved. CDR3 sequence: CASSFSPGQLDF. The CDR3 DNA reads TGTGCCAGCAGTTTTTCACCGGGACAATTAGACTTC. The gene calls are TRBV27 and TRBJ2-5; D may be TRBD1 (6 bases). Germline V lookup: CDR1 MNHEY, CDR2 SMNVEV (reference sequence). The CDR3 runs 12 residues.

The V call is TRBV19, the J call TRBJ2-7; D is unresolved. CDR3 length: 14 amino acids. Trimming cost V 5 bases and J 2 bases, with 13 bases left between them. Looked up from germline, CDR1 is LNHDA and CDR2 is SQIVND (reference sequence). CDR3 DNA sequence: TGTGCCAGTAGTGCAACCTCCGGTGCCTACGAGCAGTACTTC. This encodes CASSATSGAYEQYF.

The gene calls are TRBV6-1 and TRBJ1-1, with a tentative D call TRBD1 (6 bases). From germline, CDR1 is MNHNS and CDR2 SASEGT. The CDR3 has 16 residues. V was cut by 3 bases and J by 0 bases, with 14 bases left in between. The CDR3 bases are TGTGCCAGCAGTGATCCGGGACAAGGGATGAACACTGAAGCTTTCTTT. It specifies CASSDPGQGMNTEAFF.

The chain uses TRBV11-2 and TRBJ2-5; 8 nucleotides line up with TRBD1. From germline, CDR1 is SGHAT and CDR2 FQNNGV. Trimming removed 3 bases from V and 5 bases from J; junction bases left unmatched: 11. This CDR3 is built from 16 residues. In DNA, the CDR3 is TGTGCCAGCAGCTTTGCCGGACAGGGAAAGGAGGAGACCCAGTACTTC. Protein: CASSFAGQGKEETQYF.

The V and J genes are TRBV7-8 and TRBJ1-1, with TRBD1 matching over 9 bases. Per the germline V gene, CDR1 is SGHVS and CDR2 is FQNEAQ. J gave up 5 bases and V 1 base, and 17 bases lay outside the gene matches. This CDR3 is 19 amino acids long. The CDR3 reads CASSLGAGTGPNKGTEAFF. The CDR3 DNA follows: TGTGCCAGCAGCTTAGGGGCCGGGACAGGGCCGAACAAAGGGACTGAAGCTTTCTTT.

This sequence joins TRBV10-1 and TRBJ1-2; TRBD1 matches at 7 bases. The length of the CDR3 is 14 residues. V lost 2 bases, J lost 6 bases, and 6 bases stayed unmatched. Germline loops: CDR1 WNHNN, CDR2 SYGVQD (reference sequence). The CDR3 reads CASSEHRGEDGYTF. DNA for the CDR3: TGCGCCAGCAGTGAGCACAGGGGAGAGGATGGCTACACCTTC.

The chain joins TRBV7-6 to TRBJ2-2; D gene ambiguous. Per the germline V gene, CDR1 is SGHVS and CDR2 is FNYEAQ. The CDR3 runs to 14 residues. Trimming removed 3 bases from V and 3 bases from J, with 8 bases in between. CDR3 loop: CASSFGADTGELFF. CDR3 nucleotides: TGTGCCAGCAGCTTTGGTGCGGACACCGGGGAGCTGTTTTTT. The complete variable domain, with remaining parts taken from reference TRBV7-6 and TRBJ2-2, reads GAGVSQSPRYKVTKRGQDVALRCDPISGHVSLYWYRQALGQGPEFLTYFNYEAQQDKSGLPNDRFSAERPEGSISTLTIQRTEQRDSAMYRCASSFGADTGELFFGEGSRLTVL.

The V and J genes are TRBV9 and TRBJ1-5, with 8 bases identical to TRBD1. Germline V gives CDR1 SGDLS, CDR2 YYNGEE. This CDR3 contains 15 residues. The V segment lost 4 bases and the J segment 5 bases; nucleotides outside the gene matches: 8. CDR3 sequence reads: CASSPGQGSYQPQHF. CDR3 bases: TGTGCCAGCAGCCCCGGACAGGGAAGTTATCAGCCCCAGCATTTT.

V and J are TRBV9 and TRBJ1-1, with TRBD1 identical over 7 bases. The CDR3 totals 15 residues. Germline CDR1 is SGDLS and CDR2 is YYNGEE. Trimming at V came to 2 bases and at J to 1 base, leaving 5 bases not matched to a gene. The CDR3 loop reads CASSVGTVQNTEAFF. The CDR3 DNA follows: TGTGCCAGCAGCGTTGGGACAGTTCAGAACACTGAAGCTTTCTTT.